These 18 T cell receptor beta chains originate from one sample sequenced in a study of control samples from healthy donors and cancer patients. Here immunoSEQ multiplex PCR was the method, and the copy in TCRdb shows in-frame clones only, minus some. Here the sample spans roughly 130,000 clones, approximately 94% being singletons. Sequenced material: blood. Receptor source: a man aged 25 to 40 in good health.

CDR3 sequence (DNA): TGTGCCAGCACTCTAATGGGGGGTTCACCCCTCCACTTT. Translation: CASTLMGGSPLHF. J is TRBJ1-6 and V is TRBV6-5, with D maybe TRBD1 (5 bases). Germline V gene data show CDR1 as MNHEY and CDR2 as SVGAGI. This CDR3 is 13 amino acids long. V was trimmed by 7 bases and J by 9 bases, leaving 13 bases between them.

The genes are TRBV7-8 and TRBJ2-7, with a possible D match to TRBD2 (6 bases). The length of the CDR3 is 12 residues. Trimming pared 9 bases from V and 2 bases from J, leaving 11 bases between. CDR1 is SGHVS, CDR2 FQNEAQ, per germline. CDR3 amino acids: CASGGIAYEQYF. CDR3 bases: TGTGCCAGTGGGGGGATAGCCTACGAGCAGTACTTC.

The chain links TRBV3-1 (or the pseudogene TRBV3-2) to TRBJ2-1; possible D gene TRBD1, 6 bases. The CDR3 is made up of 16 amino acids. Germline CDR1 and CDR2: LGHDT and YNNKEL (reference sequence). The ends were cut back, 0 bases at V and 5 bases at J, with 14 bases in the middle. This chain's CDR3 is CASSQDWGLMNNEQFF. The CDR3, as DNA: TGTGCCAGCAGCCAAGATTGGGGGCTGATGAACAATGAGCAGTTCTTC.

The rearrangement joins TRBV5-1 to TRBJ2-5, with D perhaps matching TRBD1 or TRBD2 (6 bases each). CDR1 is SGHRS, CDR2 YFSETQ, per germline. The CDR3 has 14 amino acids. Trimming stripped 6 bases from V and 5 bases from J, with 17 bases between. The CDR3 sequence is CASTRGQDRETQYF. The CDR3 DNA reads TGCGCCAGCACCCGGGGGCAGGATCGGGAGACCCAGTACTTC.

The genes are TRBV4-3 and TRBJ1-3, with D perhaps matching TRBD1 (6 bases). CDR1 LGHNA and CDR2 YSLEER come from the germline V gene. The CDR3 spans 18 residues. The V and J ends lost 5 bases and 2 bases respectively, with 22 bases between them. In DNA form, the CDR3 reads TGCGCCAGCAGCTACCGGGACATTGAGGGGGTCGCTGGAAACACCATATATTTT. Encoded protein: CASSYRDIEGVAGNTIYF.

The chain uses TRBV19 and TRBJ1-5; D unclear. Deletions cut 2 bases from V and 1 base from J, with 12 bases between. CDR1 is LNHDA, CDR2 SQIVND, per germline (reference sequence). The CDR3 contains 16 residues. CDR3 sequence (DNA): TGTGCCAGTAGTATAATTCTAAGAGGGAGCAATCAGCCCCAGCATTTT. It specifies CASSIILRGSNQPQHF.

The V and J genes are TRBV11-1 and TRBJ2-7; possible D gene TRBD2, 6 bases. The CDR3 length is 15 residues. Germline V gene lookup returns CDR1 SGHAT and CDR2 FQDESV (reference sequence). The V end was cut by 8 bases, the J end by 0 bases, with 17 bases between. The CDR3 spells CASGLGRDFSYEQYF. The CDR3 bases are TGTGCCAGCGGTTTAGGTCGGGACTTCTCCTACGAGCAGTACTTC.

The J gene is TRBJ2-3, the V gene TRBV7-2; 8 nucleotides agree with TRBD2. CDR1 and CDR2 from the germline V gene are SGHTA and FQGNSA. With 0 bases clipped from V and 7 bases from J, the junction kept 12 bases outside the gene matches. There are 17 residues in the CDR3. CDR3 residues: CASSLALAGMGTHTQYF. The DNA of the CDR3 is TGTGCCAGCAGCTTAGCCCTAGCGGGTATGGGGACACATACGCAGTATTTT.

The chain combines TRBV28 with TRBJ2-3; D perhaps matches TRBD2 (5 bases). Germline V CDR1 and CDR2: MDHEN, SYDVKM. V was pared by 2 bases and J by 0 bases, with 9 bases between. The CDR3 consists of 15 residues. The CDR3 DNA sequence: TGTGCCAGCAGTTTAACCCGGACTAGCACAGATACGCAGTATTTT. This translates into CASSLTRTSTDTQYF. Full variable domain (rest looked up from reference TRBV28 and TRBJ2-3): DVKVTQSSRYLVKRTGEKVFLECVQDMDHENMFWYRQDPGLGLRLIYFSYDVKMKEKGDIPEGYSVSREKKERFSLILESASTNQTSMYLCASSLTRTSTDTQYFGPGTRLTVL.

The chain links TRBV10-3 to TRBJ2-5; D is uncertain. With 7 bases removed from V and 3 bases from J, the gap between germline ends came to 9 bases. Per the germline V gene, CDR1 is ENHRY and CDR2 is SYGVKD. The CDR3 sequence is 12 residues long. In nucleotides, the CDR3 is TGTGCCATCATGGACCAAGAAGAGACCCAGTACTTC. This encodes CAIMDQEETQYF.

CDR3 DNA: TGTGCCAGCAGTGAAGGACTCAAGGGGACCTCACCCCTCCACTTT. As protein: CASSEGLKGTSPLHF. The chain links TRBV6-1 to TRBJ1-6; perhaps TRBD1 as D (5 bases). CDR3 length equals 15 residues. The germline V gene has CDR1 MNHNS and CDR2 SASEGT. V was shortened by 1 base and J by 10 bases, with 14 bases between the two germline ends.

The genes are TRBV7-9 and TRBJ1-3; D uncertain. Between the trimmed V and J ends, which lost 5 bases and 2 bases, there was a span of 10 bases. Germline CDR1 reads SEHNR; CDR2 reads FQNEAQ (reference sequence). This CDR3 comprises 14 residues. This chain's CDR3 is CASSPRGTGNTIYF. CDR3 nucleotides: TGTGCCAGCAGCCCTCGAGGAACTGGAAACACCATATATTTT.

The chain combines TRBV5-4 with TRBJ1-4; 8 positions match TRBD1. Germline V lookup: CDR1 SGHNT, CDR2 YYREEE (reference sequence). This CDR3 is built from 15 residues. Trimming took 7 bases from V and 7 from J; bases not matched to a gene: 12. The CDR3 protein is CASLNPGGNIEKLFF. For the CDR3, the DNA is TGTGCCAGCTTGAATCCAGGGGGCAACATTGAAAAACTGTTTTTT.

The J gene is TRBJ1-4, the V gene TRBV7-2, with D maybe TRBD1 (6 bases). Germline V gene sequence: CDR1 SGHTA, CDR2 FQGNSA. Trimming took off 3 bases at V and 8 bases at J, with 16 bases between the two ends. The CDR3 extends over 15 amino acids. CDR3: CASSFSGTTGEKLFF. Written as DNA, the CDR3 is TGTGCCAGCAGCTTCTCCGGGACAACGGGCGAAAAACTGTTTTTT.

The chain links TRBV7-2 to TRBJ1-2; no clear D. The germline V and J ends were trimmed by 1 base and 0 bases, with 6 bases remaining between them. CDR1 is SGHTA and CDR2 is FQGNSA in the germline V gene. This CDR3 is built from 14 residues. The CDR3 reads CASSLVQANYGYTF. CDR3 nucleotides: TGTGCCAGCAGCTTAGTGCAGGCTAACTATGGCTACACCTTC.

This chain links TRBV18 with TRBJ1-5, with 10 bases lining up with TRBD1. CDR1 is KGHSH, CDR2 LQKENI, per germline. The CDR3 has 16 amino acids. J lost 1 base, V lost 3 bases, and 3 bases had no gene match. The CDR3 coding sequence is TGTGCCAGCTCACCCGGGACAGGGGCGAGCAATCAGCCCCAGCATTTT. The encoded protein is CASSPGTGASNQPQHF.

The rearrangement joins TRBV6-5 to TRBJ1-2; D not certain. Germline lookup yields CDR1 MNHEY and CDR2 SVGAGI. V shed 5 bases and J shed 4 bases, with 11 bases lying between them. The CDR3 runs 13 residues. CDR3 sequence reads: CASSPRTLYGYTF. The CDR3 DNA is TGTGCCAGCAGTCCCCGGACTCTCTATGGCTACACCTTC.

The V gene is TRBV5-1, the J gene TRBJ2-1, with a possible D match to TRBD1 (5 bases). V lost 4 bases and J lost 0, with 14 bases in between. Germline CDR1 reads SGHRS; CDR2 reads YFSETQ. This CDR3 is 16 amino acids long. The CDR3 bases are TGCGCCAGCAGCGGACAAACTATCGGCTCCTACAATGAGCAGTTCTTC. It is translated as CASSGQTIGSYNEQFF.